One sample yielded the 14 T cell receptor beta chains listed below, sequenced in a study of blood T cell repertoires in COVID-19. The data were produced by immunoSEQ multiplex PCR, yet TCRdb's version contains in-frame clones alone and is incomplete. This table holds around 150,000 clones, 89% found once. Source material: peripheral blood. These receptors all come from a man between 60 and 75 years old with acute or convalescent COVID-19.

CDR3 sequence (DNA): TGTGCCACCAGTGATCCTAGCGGGGGGGGGAATGAGCAGTTCTTC. As protein: CATSDPSGGGNEQFF. V gene TRBV24-1 combines with J gene TRBJ2-1; 12 bases are a match to TRBD2. In germline, CDR1 is KGHDR, CDR2 SFDVKD. V trimming: 3 bases; J trimming: 7 bases; junction bases outside the gene matches: 3. This CDR3 has 15 residues.

This chain links TRBV10-2 with TRBJ2-7, with 8 bases that match TRBD1. The germline V gene encodes CDR1 WSHSY and CDR2 SAAADI. Losses at the gene ends were 4 bases for V and 3 bases for J; bases not matched to a gene: 14. This CDR3 has 17 amino acids. Here the CDR3 reads CASSARTGRLMSYEQYF. CDR3 DNA sequence: TGCGCCAGCAGTGCCCGGACAGGGAGGCTAATGAGCTACGAGCAGTACTTC.

V usage is TRBV11-1 and J usage is TRBJ1-5; 7 bases map to TRBD1. The germline V gene encodes CDR1 SGHAT and CDR2 FQDESV (reference sequence). J was trimmed by 6 bases and V by 4 bases; bases with no gene match: 3. The CDR3 has 13 residues. The CDR3 sequence is CASSSTGVQPQHF. DNA of the CDR3: TGTGCCAGCAGCTCCACAGGGGTTCAGCCCCAGCATTTT.

The chain recombines TRBV5-1 with TRBJ2-2, with 14 bases lining up with TRBD2. Germline V gene data show CDR1 as SGHRS and CDR2 as YFSETQ. The CDR3 is 19 amino acids. Unmatched junction bases numbered 4, after V lost 0 bases and J lost 0 bases. CDR3 sequence (DNA): TGCGCCAGCAGCTTGGCCGGACTAGCGGGGGGAACGAACACCGGGGAGCTGTTTTTT. Translating gives CASSLAGLAGGTNTGELFF. The full variable domain, with the rest looked up from reference TRBV5-1 and TRBJ2-2, is KAGVTQTPRYLIKTRGQQVTLSCSPISGHRSVSWYQQTPGQGLQFLFEYFSETQRNKGNFPGRFSGRQFSNSRSEMNVSTLELGDSALYLCASSLAGLAGGTNTGELFFGEGSRLTVL.

This chain connects TRBV12-3 or TRBV12-4 to TRBJ1-2; no definite D call. This CDR3 comprises 12 residues. V lost 7 bases and J 7 bases, leaving 13 bases between the germline ends. This CDR3 is CASTELGGGYTF. For the CDR3, the DNA is TGTGCCAGCACCGAGTTAGGCGGTGGCTACACCTTC.

V gene TRBV15 combines with J gene TRBJ2-4; D is perhaps TRBD1 (5 bases). Trimming left V 2 bases short and J 6 bases short, with 8 bases between. From germline, CDR1 is LNHNV and CDR2 YYDKDF (reference sequence). The CDR3 has 13 amino acids. The CDR3 here is CATSRRGLNIQYF. The CDR3 coding sequence is TGTGCCACCAGCAGAAGGGGTTTAAACATTCAGTACTTC.

The V and J genes are TRBV2 and TRBJ2-1; 8 positions agree with TRBD1. V trimming: 4 bases; J trimming: 0 bases; junction bases outside the gene matches: 5. There are 16 residues in the CDR3. Germline V gives CDR1 SNHLY, CDR2 FYNNEI. Here the CDR3 reads CASSGPGQDSYNEQFF. CDR3 coding DNA: TGTGCCAGCAGTGGTCCGGGACAGGACTCCTACAATGAGCAGTTCTTC.

The V call is TRBV27, the J call TRBJ1-1; weak D call: TRBD1 (5 bases). Germline V CDR1 and CDR2: MNHEY, SMNVEV (reference sequence). The CDR3 length is 15 residues. Trimming took off 2 bases at V and 5 bases at J, with 15 bases between the two ends. CDR3 region: CASSLGAGVGTEAFF. In DNA, the CDR3 is TGTGCCAGCAGTTTAGGGGCCGGAGTAGGAACTGAAGCTTTCTTT.

This chain connects TRBV6-5 to TRBJ2-7; 8 bases are a match to TRBD1. Germline values: CDR1 MNHEY, CDR2 SVGAGI. Trimming removed 0 bases from V and 2 bases from J; junction bases left unmatched: 3. This CDR3 is 15 amino acids long. CDR3 sequence: CASSYSGTGTYEQYF. In DNA, the CDR3 is TGTGCCAGCAGTTACTCCGGGACAGGAACCTACGAGCAGTACTTC.

The chain combines TRBV4-3 with TRBJ1-2, with D perhaps TRBD1 (5 bases). The CDR3 is 15 amino acids. Germline CDR1 is LGHNA and CDR2 is YSLEER. Between the trimmed V and J ends, which lost 5 bases and 4 bases, there was a span of 17 bases. The CDR3 spells CASSSTGGVSYGYTF. CDR3 bases: TGCGCCAGCAGCTCAACCGGGGGGGTGAGCTATGGCTACACCTTC.

This clone was recorded once. The V and J genes are TRBV29-1 and TRBJ2-2; TRBD2 matches 9 bases. Trimming removed 2 bases from V and 1 base from J; junction bases left unmatched: 2. Germline values: CDR1 SQVTM, CDR2 ANQGSEA. The CDR3 runs 15 residues. The CDR3 loop reads CSVEIAGVNTGELFF. The CDR3 DNA follows: TGCAGCGTTGAAATAGCGGGGGTGAACACCGGGGAGCTGTTTTTT.

The rearrangement uses TRBV19 and TRBJ1-4; no reliable D call. Trimming left V 1 base short and J 7 bases short, with 16 bases between. The CDR3 sequence is 16 residues long. From germline, CDR1 is LNHDA and CDR2 SQIVND (reference sequence). This chain's CDR3 is CASSIGSRLTSEKLFF. DNA of the CDR3: TGTGCCAGTAGTATAGGCTCCAGGCTAACAAGTGAAAAACTGTTTTTT.

The chain recombines TRBV5-1 with TRBJ2-1; no clear D gene. Germline V gene sequence: CDR1 SGHRS, CDR2 YFSETQ. The V gene lost 4 bases and the J gene lost 9 bases, with 17 bases spanning the gap. This CDR3 contains 14 residues. CDR3 in amino acids: CASSLGVNSGEQFF. The CDR3 DNA reads TGCGCCAGCAGCCTAGGTGTAAATTCCGGTGAGCAGTTCTTC.

This chain links TRBV7-2 with TRBJ2-3, with TRBD2 matching over 8 bases. Germline V gene lookup returns CDR1 SGHTA and CDR2 FQGNSA. With 5 bases clipped from V and 2 bases from J, the junction kept 6 bases outside the gene matches. The CDR3 consists of 15 residues. CDR3 nucleotide sequence: TGTGCCAGCAGCCAATGGCGGGGGGCCACAGATACGCAGTATTTT. It translates to CASSQWRGATDTQYF.